Shown below are 14 T cell receptor beta chains from a single sample sequenced in a study of CD8 T cells in ankylosing spondylitis. Broader study findings: Several highly homologous variants made up a TCR beta motif, and this motif appeared characteristic of ankylosing spondylitis blood.

TCRdb reprocessed the 5' RACE reads via MiXCR and lists one record per CDR3 protein. This sample has roughly 470,000 distinct CDR3 sequences, with roughly a quarter found just once. Which antigens these TCRs recognize remains unknown. The material sequenced was blood, either unsorted or a sorted T cell fraction (not recorded which). The source is a male donor with ankylosing spondylitis.

The chain recombines TRBV2 with TRBJ1-5; D not certain. The CDR3 is 15 residues long. V was cut by 7 bases and J by 0 bases, with 13 bases left in between. Germline V gene sequence: CDR1 SNHLY, CDR2 FYNNEI. The CDR3 loop is CASTLEGYSNQPQHF. DNA of the CDR3: TGTGCCAGCACCCTAGAGGGTTATAGCAATCAGCCCCAGCATTTT.

This clonotype was seen many times. J is TRBJ2-7 and V is TRBV18, with D perhaps matching TRBD1 (6 bases). Germline V lookup: CDR1 KGHSH, CDR2 LQKENI. V was cut by 2 bases and J by 1 base, with 9 bases left in between. The CDR3 has 14 amino acids. The CDR3 loop reads CASSPTDSSYEQYF. The CDR3 DNA sequence: TGTGCCAGCTCACCAACGGACAGTTCCTACGAGCAGTACTTC.

The rearrangement joins TRBV5-1 to TRBJ1-1, with 12 bases lining up with TRBD1. After removal of 5 bases from V and 0 bases from J, the junction contained 5 bases not matched to a gene. The CDR3 has 16 residues. Germline lookup yields CDR1 SGHRS and CDR2 YFSETQ. CDR3 in amino acids: CASRPGTGGMNTEAFF. CDR3 sequence (DNA): TGCGCCAGCAGACCCGGGACAGGGGGCATGAACACTGAAGCTTTCTTT.

This chain links TRBV12-3 or TRBV12-4 with TRBJ1-2; D uncertain. The V end lost 6 bases, the J end lost 6 bases, and 11 bases lay between the germline ends. CDR3 length equals 12 residues. In DNA form, the CDR3 reads TGTGCCAGCAGCCCCAGTAGGCATGGCTACACCTTC. Its protein product is CASSPSRHGYTF.

Many counts were recorded for this clonotype. The chain employs TRBV11-2 and TRBJ2-1, with TRBD2 matching over 11 bases. The CDR3 consists of 15 residues. V lost 5 bases, J lost 3 bases, and 3 bases stayed unmatched. CDR1 and CDR2 (germline): SGHAT, FQNNGV. CDR3 protein: CASSPTSGNYNEQFF. CDR3 DNA: TGTGCCAGCAGCCCGACTAGCGGGAACTACAATGAGCAGTTCTTC.

The CDR3 is CASSPEGTRYNEQFF. In DNA, the CDR3 is TGTGCCAGCAGCCCCGAAGGGACAAGATACAATGAGCAGTTCTTC. J is TRBJ2-1 and V is TRBV6-1, with a tentative D call TRBD1 (6 bases). CDR3 size: 15 residues. Germline CDR1 reads MNHNS; CDR2 reads SASEGT. V was pared by 6 bases and J by 4 bases, with 16 bases between.

This clonotype was seen only a few times. J is TRBJ1-3 and V is TRBV13; no reliable D call. From germline, CDR1 is PRHDT and CDR2 FYEKMQ (reference sequence). The germline V and J ends were trimmed by 2 bases and 6 bases, with 11 bases remaining between them. The CDR3 totals 14 residues. DNA of the CDR3: TGTGCCAGCAGCTTAAAGGGCTTTGCAAACACCATATATTTT. It specifies CASSLKGFANTIYF.

Only one count was recorded for this clonotype. The CDR3 loop reads CASSLGLGSFTDTQYF. The CDR3 DNA is TGTGCCAGCAGCTTAGGTTTAGGGTCTTTCACAGATACGCAGTATTTT. This chain connects TRBV7-2 to TRBJ2-3; D is unresolved. V gave up 1 base and J gave up 2 bases, with 13 bases separating them. This CDR3 is 16 amino acids long. From germline, CDR1 is SGHTA and CDR2 FQGNSA.

This clonotype was counted a few times. The V and J genes are TRBV10-3 and TRBJ2-5, with TRBD2 matching over 9 bases. The CDR3 runs 12 residues. The V gene end was trimmed by 6 bases and the J gene end by 5 bases; junction bases not matched to a gene: 1. Germline assignment: CDR1 ENHRY and CDR2 SYGVKD. The CDR3: CAISGTSETQYF. The CDR3 nucleotides are TGTGCCATCAGCGGGACTAGCGAGACCCAGTACTTC.

The chain is built from TRBV6-5 and TRBJ1-1; no clear D. The V end lost 2 bases, the J end lost 4 bases, and 14 bases lay between the germline ends. The CDR3 totals 15 residues. Germline V lookup: CDR1 MNHEY, CDR2 SVGAGI. The CDR3 bases are TGTGCCAGCAGTTACGCCCCTGTGGGGAGCACTGAAGCTTTCTTT. It translates to CASSYAPVGSTEAFF.

The chain joins TRBV14 to TRBJ2-1; D is ambiguous. Germline V gives CDR1 SGHDN, CDR2 FVKESK. Trimming took off 0 bases at V and 12 bases at J, with 12 bases between the two ends. This CDR3 is built from 13 residues. As DNA, the CDR3 is TGTGCCAGCAGCCAAGAGGTTGCTGTCGGGCAGTTCTTC. It is translated as CASSQEVAVGQFF. The variable domain in full, completed from reference TRBV14 and TRBJ2-1, reads EAGVTQFPSHSVIEKGQTVTLRCDPISGHDNLYWYRRVMGKEIKFLLHFVKESKQDESGMPNNRFLAERTGGTYSTLKVQPAELEDSGVYFCASSQEVAVGQFFGPGTRLTVL.

This clonotype was counted only a few times. The rearrangement joins TRBV12-3 or TRBV12-4 to TRBJ2-3, with D unclear. The V end was cut by 7 bases, the J end by 3 bases, with 8 bases between. The CDR3 covers 12 residues. CDR3 nucleotide sequence: TGTGCCAGCACTAGGGAAACAGATACGCAGTATTTT. It yields the protein CASTRETDTQYF.

This clonotype showed up just a few times. The chain joins TRBV5-1 to TRBJ2-2, with unresolved D. The V end was cut by 7 bases, the J end by 1 base, with 5 bases between. Germline CDR1 and CDR2: SGHRS and YFSETQ. The CDR3 is made up of 12 amino acids. CDR3 protein: CASGLNTGELFF. The CDR3, as DNA: TGCGCCAGCGGGCTGAACACCGGGGAGCTGTTTTTT.

The rearrangement uses TRBV18 and TRBJ2-1, with unresolved D. This CDR3 has 12 residues. Deletions cut 4 bases from V and 3 bases from J, with 4 bases between. Germline V lookup: CDR1 KGHSH, CDR2 LQKENI. CDR3 amino acids: CASSHNYNEQFF. DNA of the CDR3: TGTGCCAGCTCACACAACTACAATGAGCAGTTCTTC.